These T cell receptor beta chains were read from a single sample in a study of blood T cell repertoires in COVID-19. Sequenced by immunoSEQ multiplex PCR; TCRdb stores in-frame clones only, minus some. The sample contains a few hundred thousand clones, over 75% of which appear only once. Sequencing was carried out using peripheral blood. These receptors were obtained from a young woman with COVID-19, enrolled during active disease. Both conserved end residues are part of each CDR3.

CDR3aa	len	v_gene	j_gene
CSTQGTYEQYF	11	TRBV20-1	TRBJ2-7
CASSLEQGERSPLHF	15	TRBV5-6	TRBJ1-6
CASSQPQRGGYGYTF	15	TRBV3-1/TRBV3-2	TRBJ1-2
CASSFSDAYEQYF	13	TRBV7-8	TRBJ2-7
CASRVGLAGTSYEQYF	16	TRBV5-6	TRBJ2-7
CASSLAREDLIVDTQYF	17	TRBV5-6	TRBJ2-3
CASSVLGGSNTGELFF	16	TRBV2	TRBJ2-2
CASSRTSSGTASF	13	TRBV4-1	TRBJ2-7
CASSLWGQGADIQYF	15	TRBV6-6	TRBJ2-4
CATSRGPSGAYEQYF	15	TRBV15	TRBJ2-7
CASSYSGARSYEQYF	15	TRBV6-5	TRBJ2-7
CASSPGFSPLHF	12	TRBV7-2	TRBJ1-6
CASSVRGLAGGDTQYF	16	TRBV11-1	TRBJ2-3
CASSSGTGGYTGELFF	16	TRBV2	TRBJ2-2
CASSSPPLAGVTDTQYF	17	TRBV7-6	TRBJ2-3
CASSTSGSSYEQYF	14	TRBV18	TRBJ2-7
CASSQDLFRDITDQPQHF	18	TRBV4-1	TRBJ1-5
CASSSYYAQFF	11	TRBV7-2	TRBJ2-1
CASSFYGSTDTQYF	14	TRBV28	TRBJ2-3
CASTYGGTVVDYTF	14	TRBV6-2/TRBV6-3	TRBJ1-2
CASSPMGPGELFF	13	TRBV27	TRBJ2-2
CASSLGRRAEQYF	13	TRBV7-2	TRBJ2-7
CASSLDRGNSYEQYF	15	TRBV7-9	TRBJ2-7
CASSESQAASTDTQYF	16	TRBV10-1	TRBJ2-3
CASSLAPGTPSYNEQFF	17	TRBV28	TRBJ2-1
CASSGRQTLNTEAFF	15	TRBV2	TRBJ1-1
CASSIDITDTQYF	13	TRBV19	TRBJ2-3
CASSHADRGHTEAFF	15	TRBV4-1	TRBJ1-1
CASSYLYAGEKLFF	14	TRBV6-2/TRBV6-3	TRBJ1-4
CASSEGRLAGETGELFF	17	TRBV2	TRBJ2-2
CASSDRSEQYF	11	TRBV25-1	TRBJ2-7
CASSQGGRVVGYTF	14	TRBV4-1	TRBJ1-2
CASSAGTSGMETQYF	15	TRBV6-4	TRBJ2-5
CASSQEVRGQPQHF	14	TRBV4-1	TRBJ1-5
CASSLAGGQETQYF	14	TRBV7-9	TRBJ2-5
CASSQDGTGTYEQYF	15	TRBV14	TRBJ2-7
CASSFLGTGVRNTIYF	16	TRBV28	TRBJ1-3
CASSFAPGVDQPQHF	15	TRBV5-6	TRBJ1-5
CASGGQAPGNTIYF	14	TRBV6-5	TRBJ1-3
CAISEPSTDTQYF	13	TRBV10-3	TRBJ2-3